Below, 30 T cell receptor beta chains from the same sample are listed, as sequenced in a study of blood T cell repertoires in COVID-19. Data came from immunoSEQ multiplex PCR; TCRdb stores just in-frame clones and leaves some out. Here the sample spans around 100,000 clones, around 88% being singletons. The sequenced material came from peripheral blood. The receptor set was obtained from a human donor in a cohort sampled during active COVID-19.

The J gene is TRBJ2-1, the V gene TRBV18; 12 bases line up with TRBD2. This CDR3 contains 15 residues. V dropped 6 bases and J dropped 7; count of bases not matched to a gene: 7. Germline V lookup: CDR1 KGHSH, CDR2 LQKENI. CDR3 coding DNA: TGTGCCAGCTCCCTAGCGGGAGGGCGGGGGAATGAGCAGTTCTTC. Amino acid sequence: CASSLAGGRGNEQFF.

This clone has only a few counts. This chain uses TRBV10-3 with TRBJ1-1, with D possibly TRBD1 on 6 matching bases. The V gene lost 6 bases and the J gene lost 9 bases, with 20 bases spanning the gap. The germline V gene has CDR1 ENHRY and CDR2 SYGVKD. The CDR3 sequence is 14 residues long. The CDR3: CAIRSPTGTFKAFF. The CDR3 region has the DNA TGTGCCATCAGAAGCCCGACAGGCACGTTTAAAGCTTTCTTT.

The chain has TRBV29-1 and TRBJ2-1; 11 nucleotides line up with TRBD2. This CDR3 is 15 amino acids long. V lost 3 bases to trimming and J lost 3 bases; unmatched junction nucleotides: 4. Germline V gene data show CDR1 as SQVTM and CDR2 as ANQGSEA. The CDR3 is CSVETSGTFYNEQFF. The CDR3 coding sequence is TGCAGCGTTGAGACTAGCGGGACCTTCTACAATGAGCAGTTCTTC.

The CDR3 loop is CASSLNSPLMNTEAFF. The CDR3 nucleotides read TGCGCCAGCAGCTTGAACAGCCCGCTCATGAACACTGAAGCTTTCTTT. V and J are TRBV5-1 and TRBJ1-1; D gene ambiguous. Germline V gives CDR1 SGHRS, CDR2 YFSETQ. The CDR3 consists of 16 residues. V lost 1 base and J 0 bases, leaving 13 bases between the germline ends.

A few counts support this clone. This chain connects TRBV25-1 to TRBJ1-5; the D is unclear. The CDR3 length is 12 residues. The germline CDR1 and CDR2 sequences are MGHDK and SYGVNS. Between the trimmed V and J ends, which lost 3 bases and 2 bases, there was a span of 2 bases. The CDR3 sequence: CASSDGNQPQHF. Here the CDR3 DNA reads TGTGCCAGCAGTGACGGCAATCAGCCCCAGCATTTT.

Only one count was recorded for this clone. The chain couples TRBV6-5 to TRBJ1-5; D remains ambiguous. V lost 6 bases to trimming and J lost 7 bases, with 19 bases between them. Germline V gene sequence: CDR1 MNHEY, CDR2 SVGAGI. The CDR3 contains 15 residues. CDR3 sequence reads: CASRIDGVSGQPQHF. CDR3 sequence (DNA): TGTGCCAGCAGAATCGACGGGGTAAGCGGACAGCCCCAGCATTTT.

The chain has TRBV27 and TRBJ2-1, with 11 bases aligning to TRBD2. The V gene's germline CDR1 is MNHEY and CDR2 SMNVEV (reference sequence). V trimming: 4 bases; J trimming: 6 bases; junction bases outside the gene matches: 11. CDR3 length: 17 amino acids. The CDR3 nucleotides are TGTGCCAGCAGTTGGGGACTAGCGGTAAAAAGGTTCAATGAGCAGTTCTTC. Protein product: CASSWGLAVKRFNEQFF.

The CDR3: CASSLTGTGVGYTF. The CDR3 DNA follows: TGTGCCAGCAGTCTCACCGGGACAGGGGTTGGCTACACCTTC. This chain joins TRBV27 and TRBJ1-2; 10 bases are a match to TRBD1. Germline CDR1 and CDR2: MNHEY and SMNVEV (reference sequence). The V and J ends lost 5 bases and 7 bases, in that order; junction bases with no gene match: 7. The CDR3 has 14 amino acids.

This chain joins TRBV7-3 and TRBJ1-6; D is perhaps TRBD1 (6 bases). V lost 6 bases to trimming and J lost 5 bases, with 11 bases between them. The CDR3 is 14 residues long. CDR1 SGHTA and CDR2 FQGTGA come from the germline V gene. CDR3 in amino acids: CASRTGQNNSPLHF. The CDR3, as DNA: TGTGCCAGCAGAACAGGACAGAATAATTCACCCCTCCACTTT.

The gene calls are TRBV28 and TRBJ1-5; TRBD1 might be the D (6 bases). There are 15 residues in the CDR3. The V end was cut by 4 bases, the J end by 3 bases, with 13 bases between. Germline CDR1 reads MDHEN; CDR2 reads SYDVKM. This CDR3 reads CASSSLGGPNQPQHF. The CDR3 DNA reads as TGTGCCAGCAGTTCCCTGGGGGGGCCCAATCAGCCCCAGCATTTT.

This sequence joins TRBV19 and TRBJ1-2; D call uncertain. The length of the CDR3 is 15 residues. CDR1 LNHDA and CDR2 SQIVND come from the germline V gene (reference sequence). V was shortened by 9 bases and J by 2 bases, with 19 bases between the two germline ends. CDR3 in amino acids: CASNLPSGSNYGYTF. The CDR3 DNA reads as TGTGCCAGCAACCTTCCATCCGGGTCAAACTATGGCTACACCTTC.

V is TRBV19 and J is TRBJ1-5; the match to TRBD1 covers 7 bases. This CDR3 has 15 amino acids. Losses at the gene ends were 3 bases for V and 6 bases for J; bases not matched to a gene: 8. The germline gives CDR1 LNHDA, CDR2 SQIVND (reference sequence). CDR3 bases: TGTGCCAGTAGTATGGGAACAGGGGTCGGTCAGCCCCAGCATTTT. Encoded protein: CASSMGTGVGQPQHF.

Here the CDR3 DNA reads TGTGCCAGCAGCCCGACTAGCGGGAGAGCAGATACGCAGTATTTT. It is translated as CASSPTSGRADTQYF. V gene TRBV7-9 combines with J gene TRBJ2-3, with 12 bases fitting TRBD2. With V trimmed by 5 bases and J by 4 bases, 4 bases remained unmatched. Looked up from germline, CDR1 is SEHNR and CDR2 is FQNEAQ (reference sequence). The CDR3 contains 15 residues.

The CDR3 reads CASRDRGETQYF. In nucleotides, the CDR3 is TGTGCCAGTAGGGACAGGGGAGAGACCCAGTACTTC. The chain couples TRBV19 to TRBJ2-5; TRBD1 agrees at 9 bases. Trimming took 6 bases from V and 4 from J; bases not matched to a gene: 0. This CDR3 comprises 12 residues. In germline, CDR1 is LNHDA, CDR2 SQIVND (reference sequence). The full variable domain, in which reference TRBV19 and TRBJ2-5 provide the parts outside the CDR3, is DGGITQSPKYLFRKEGQNVTLSCEQNLNHDAMYWYRQDPGQGLRLIYYSQIVNDFQKGDIAEGYSVSREKKESFPLTVTSAQKNPTAFYLCASRDRGETQYFGPGTRLLVL.

The J gene is TRBJ1-1, the V gene TRBV28; D ambiguous. CDR3 length: 11 amino acids. Germline V gene lookup returns CDR1 MDHEN and CDR2 SYDVKM. Trimming took 8 bases from V and 1 from J, leaving 5 bases between them. This chain's CDR3 is CASVRNTEAFF. The CDR3 bases are TGTGCCAGCGTGAGGAACACTGAAGCTTTCTTT.

The chain is built from TRBV7-3 and TRBJ2-3; D is uncertain. Trimming left V 3 bases short and J 1 base short, with 11 bases between. The germline V gene encodes CDR1 SGHTA and CDR2 FQGTGA. The CDR3 totals 15 residues. Here the CDR3 DNA reads TGTGCCAGCAGCTTGACCCTTACAGGCACAGATACGCAGTATTTT. It yields the protein CASSLTLTGTDTQYF.

The V call is TRBV21-1, the J call TRBJ1-1; the tabulated D call, TRBD1, remains unverified against the DNA. TRBV21-1 is flagged as a pseudogene. The CDR3 runs 15 residues. CDR3: CASSHRDRMNTEAFF. The CDR3 DNA sequence: TGTGCCAGCAGCCACCGGGACAGAATGAACACTGAAGCTTTCTTT.

The rearrangement links TRBV5-4 to TRBJ1-2; 10 bases match TRBD1. The junction had 3 bases not matched to a gene; V was cut back by 0 bases and J by 4 bases. Per germline, CDR1 SGHNT and CDR2 YYREEE (reference sequence). This CDR3 has 15 residues. The CDR3 spells CASSLGGTGVYGYTF. CDR3 nucleotide sequence: TGTGCCAGCAGCTTGGGAGGGACAGGGGTCTATGGCTACACCTTC.

The rearrangement joins TRBV30 to TRBJ2-7, with a possible D match to TRBD2 (6 bases). Germline V CDR1 and CDR2: GTSNPN, SVGIG (reference sequence). The CDR3 covers 13 residues. The germline V and J ends were trimmed by 4 bases and 4 bases, with 14 bases remaining between them. This CDR3 is CAWNPAREYEQYF. DNA for the CDR3: TGTGCCTGGAATCCAGCACGGGAGTACGAGCAGTACTTC.

The chain carries TRBV7-7 and TRBJ2-2, with 10 positions matching TRBD2. Germline assignment: CDR1 SSHAT and CDR2 FNYEAQ (reference sequence). Germline trimming cut 4 bases from V and 5 bases from J; bases unmatched to any gene: 4. CDR3 size: 15 residues. The CDR3 DNA is TGTGCCAGCAGCTCTAGCGGGAGTCAGACCGGGGAGCTGTTTTTT. This encodes CASSSSGSQTGELFF.

The CDR3: CASSPHSQVNTGELFF. The CDR3 DNA reads as TGTGCCAGCAGCCCCCATTCGCAGGTGAACACCGGGGAGCTGTTTTTT. The chain carries TRBV9 and TRBJ2-2; D call uncertain. This CDR3 comprises 16 residues. V was pared by 4 bases and J by 1 base, with 14 bases between. Looked up from germline, CDR1 is SGDLS and CDR2 is YYNGEE. The variable domain in full, completed from reference TRBV9 and TRBJ2-2, reads DSGVTQTPKHLITATGQRVTLRCSPRSGDLSVYWYQQSLDQGLQFLIQYYNGEERAKGNILERFSAQQFPDLHSELNLSSLELGDSALYFCASSPHSQVNTGELFFGEGSRLTVL.

This clone has only a few counts. This chain uses TRBV10-1 with TRBJ2-1; 9 bases map to TRBD2. After removal of 3 bases from V and 6 bases from J, the junction contained 9 bases not matched to a gene. Germline CDR1 reads WNHNN; CDR2 reads SYGVQD (reference sequence). There are 16 residues in the CDR3. CDR3 residues: CASSDATGTSRNEQFF. DNA of the CDR3: TGCGCCAGCAGTGATGCCACCGGGACTAGCCGCAATGAGCAGTTCTTC.

The chain links TRBV7-4 to TRBJ1-5, with TRBD1 identical over 7 bases. Per germline, CDR1 SGHVT and CDR2 SQSDAQ. The CDR3 covers 17 residues. Germline trimming cut 6 bases from V and 0 bases from J; bases unmatched to any gene: 11. Written as DNA, the CDR3 is TGTGCCAGCAGTTACCCGGGACAGCAGTATAGCAATCAGCCCCAGCATTTT. As protein: CASSYPGQQYSNQPQHF.

The chain carries TRBV9 and TRBJ2-2; 13 bases agree with TRBD2. V dropped 4 bases and J dropped 10; count of bases not matched to a gene: 16. Germline lookup yields CDR1 SGDLS and CDR2 YYNGEE. CDR3 length: 18 residues. The CDR3 sequence is CASSFHRTSGGLMEELFF. The CDR3 DNA sequence: TGTGCCAGCAGCTTCCATCGGACTAGCGGGGGCCTAATGGAGGAGCTGTTTTTT.

The chain carries TRBV6-6 and TRBJ1-3, with D unresolved. This CDR3 has 14 residues. The V gene's germline CDR1 is MNHNY and CDR2 SVGAGI (reference sequence). V lost 3 bases and J lost 0, with 6 bases in between. The CDR3 protein is CASSYSRSGNTIYF. In nucleotides, the CDR3 is TGTGCCAGCAGTTATAGTCGCTCTGGAAACACCATATATTTT.

The gene calls are TRBV2 and TRBJ2-7; 9 nucleotides match TRBD2. The trim removed 6 bases at V and 1 base at J, leaving 7 bases unmatched. The CDR3 contains 15 residues. The germline V gene encodes CDR1 SNHLY and CDR2 FYNNEI. For the CDR3, the DNA is TGTGCCAGCAGAAGAGTTAGCGGGAGTTCCTACGAGCAGTACTTC. This codes for CASRRVSGSSYEQYF.

J is TRBJ1-1 and V is TRBV28, with a weak D call TRBD1 (6 bases). The CDR3 runs 13 residues. The V gene's germline CDR1 is MDHEN and CDR2 SYDVKM. Trimming removed 4 bases at V and 10 bases at J, with 16 bases between. CDR3 residues: CASSSGQPITAFF. For the CDR3, the DNA is TGTGCCAGCAGTTCCGGACAGCCCATTACAGCTTTCTTT. Full variable domain (rest looked up from reference TRBV28 and TRBJ1-1): DVKVTQSSRYLVKRTGEKVFLECVQDMDHENMFWYRQDPGLGLRLIYFSYDVKMKEKGDIPEGYSVSREKKERFSLILESASTNQTSMYLCASSSGQPITAFFGQGTRLTVV.

This chain joins TRBV7-2 and TRBJ2-7; D possibly corresponds to TRBD1 (5 bases). Germline V CDR1 and CDR2: SGHTA, FQGNSA. The CDR3 is made up of 16 amino acids. Trimming removed 2 bases at V and 0 bases at J, with 14 bases between. For the CDR3, the DNA is TGTGCCAGCAGCTTAACTCAGGGTTACGGCTCCTACGAGCAGTACTTC. The encoded protein is CASSLTQGYGSYEQYF.

The chain links TRBV21-1 to TRBJ2-3; the table names TRBD2, a call not compared with the DNA. TRBV21-1 is termed a pseudogene. The CDR3 totals 19 residues. CDR3 nucleotide sequence: TGTGCCAGCAGCAAAGAAAGTCGGGGACTAGCGGGGTACACAGATACGCAGTATTTT. Protein: CASSKESRGLAGYTDTQYF.

The V gene is TRBV19, the J gene TRBJ1-5, with 10 bases fitting TRBD1. V lost 6 bases to trimming and J lost 3 bases; unmatched junction nucleotides: 5. From germline, CDR1 is LNHDA and CDR2 SQIVND (reference sequence). The CDR3 loop spans 15 amino acids. This CDR3 is CASSTGQGVNQPQHF. As DNA, the CDR3 is TGTGCCAGTAGCACCGGACAGGGGGTCAATCAGCCCCAGCATTTT.